The T cell receptor beta chain under discussion was sequenced for a study of cytomegalovirus exposure and HLA in healthy donors (dated by TCRdb to the late 2010s). Broadly, across the study: According to an earlier analysis of a few hundred of the donors, about 190 million T cells yielded 120 million or so unique TCR beta sequences and 276 Gb of sequence data. Along with the roughly 700-subject first cohort, a separate validation cohort of more than 90 different subjects was used. In a later analysis, previously published TCR beta repertoires from about 670 donors were re-analyzed and high-resolution HLA genotyping was added so that TCR occurrence patterns could be studied. An earlier analysis of 587 of the donors used high-throughput TCR beta sequencing to judge whether each TCR beta V gene segment behaved as functional or pseudogenic. The genetic ancestry cluster associated with self-reported Caucasian donors included roughly 84% of the 300 to 450 genotyped donors. The later analysis used no new phenotypic data to find candidate immune exposures, relying instead on TCR beta sequences and their occurrence across donors. An early release that covered more than 550 HLA-typed donors contained around 300 gigabases of sequencing data and 80 million or so unique TCR sequences. Typing coverage differed by locus: A, B, C, DRB1 and DQB1 were typed in about 620-640 donors, DQA1 in about 500, DPA1 in over 600, and DPB1 in just under 490. All discovery cohort repertoires had been generated using a single sequencing platform. Genome-wide SNP genotypes for about three fifths of the roughly 670 donors were used in a later genetic analysis, which treated that subset as a discovery cohort. Across some 400 genotyped donors of the cohort, an average of approximately 220,000 unique TCR beta nucleotide sequences per donor were sequenced, and roughly 17% of those sequences were non-productive. The study combined high-throughput TCR immunosequencing, statistical association of individual TCRs with disease status, and machine learning to predict cytomegalovirus infection status. HLA typing included class I and class II loci at four-digit resolution. Alongside the repertoire data, information on donor age, sex, ethnicity and CMV serostatus was compiled. The study aimed to test whether cataloging public T cell receptors could reveal signatures of past pathogen exposure. Because of strong linkage in the cohort, roughly 5 DR-DQ haplotypes were treated as single units for association and clustering. Using immunosequencing, the study profiled T cell repertoires from 666 subjects and related those repertoires to cytomegalovirus serostatus.

About this clone itself: What this receptor recognizes is not known. Qualities for individual bases were not recorded, and no much larger clone is one base off.

The library was built by means of the immunoSEQ multiplex PCR assay. The multiplex PCR relied on a mix of 60 forward primers for TCR Vbeta segments and 13 reverse primers for TCR Jbeta segments. The CDR3 region of rearranged TCR beta genes was amplified from genomic DNA by a multiplex PCR assay. The amplified TCR beta libraries were sequenced on the Illumina HiSeq System as 87-base-pair reads. Under the source paper's analysis protocol: A later analysis counted about 82 million unique TCR beta chains across the 500 to 850 repertoires, and around 12 million of these chains were shared by at least two donors. A nearest-neighbor algorithm error-corrected the raw reads and collapsed the reads into unique sequences, merging closely related sequences to remove PCR and sequencing errors. V, D and J gene segments were assigned by aligning CDR3 sequences to IMGT reference sequences. For a sequence to be retained, at least a six-nucleotide match to both a V gene segment and a J gene segment was required. Rearrangements were called productive when the CDR3 lacked stop codons and stayed in frame with V and J; all others were non-productive. CDR3 was defined according to IMGT convention as the region running from the second conserved V-encoded cysteine to the conserved J-encoded phenylalanine. The earlier analysis of fewer than 750 of the donors excluded sequences that lacked an unambiguous match to a single V gene segment. An earlier analysis of about 600 of the donors called V segments functional above 56.7% productive rearrangements and segregating when the between-donor standard deviation exceeded 5%. A statistical classification framework was built to diagnose cytomegalovirus status from the catalog of TCR beta chain sequences. V and J gene assignment, in a later analysis, came from comparing TCR nucleotide sequences with IMGT/GENE-DB human TR gene sequences. The TCRdist pipeline was used in a later analysis to assign CDR3 sequences and most-parsimonious VDJ recombination scenarios. A later analysis defined each TCR beta chain by its CDR3 amino acid sequence plus V-gene family, and excluded reads lacking a unique V-gene family. In a later analysis, some 600 highly shared, low-generation-probability nucleotide sequences were removed to address suspected cross-contamination and a sequencing artifact. For each public chain, a later analysis derived a clonal expansion index from normalized ranks of inferred template counts within each repertoire. In a later analysis, generation probabilities were computed with a VDJ recombination model fitted to out-of-frame rearrangements, and the resulting probabilities were checked against IGoR. Hypergeometric tests were used in a later analysis to score TCR-TCR, TCR-HLA and TCR-CMV co-occurrence, with a repertoire-size bias correction applied to the TCR pairs. In a later analysis, false discovery rates were estimated by permuting HLA or CMV assignments 20 times. In a later analysis, co-occurring TCRs were grouped using DBSCAN, and TCRdist sequence similarity was added for clustering within HLA-allele-positive subsets. Repertoires with fewer than 30,000 or more than 120,000 public chains were left out of co-occurrence clustering, as were about five repertoires with anomalous nucleotide sharing. Here the immuneACCESS table is served through TCRdb, limited to in-frame sequences with V and J called. Missing clones are a known gap in these copies; in checked studies unresolved V genes cover under half, and the rest lacks a known reason. Clone size and V and J calls were adopted from that table, with D and trimming inferred from the DNA. Present in this sample are approximately 76,000 clones, 60% to 70% of which were seen just once. 5.7% of the sample is taken by the ten largest.

In total, around 600 healthy bone marrow donors made up the cohort. Cohort members were all nominally healthy when sampled, although unrecorded immune exposures were likely present. The donor tested CMV seropositive, placing the donor among the 250 to 350 seropositive members of the cohort. Each donor provided a peripheral blood sample, and peripheral blood mononuclear cells were used for TCR beta sequencing. The Qiagen DNeasy Blood Extraction Kit was used to extract genomic DNA from the blood cell samples. Here is what the overall study found, with its caveats: Because HLA typing was missing for some donors at each locus, association tests included only the typed subset. A few of the identified cytomegalovirus-associated TCR beta chains were confirmed in vitro to be specific for cytomegalovirus antigens. A later analysis associated approximately 17,000 TCR beta sequences with specific HLA alleles at a false discovery rate of 0.05. In a later genetic analysis, a missense DCLRE1C variant was associated with V-gene and J-gene trimming of TCR beta chains, and the association was replicated in an independent cohort. Broadly in line with IMGT annotations, most TCR beta V segments showed up in productive rearrangements about 87% or about 30% of the time in an earlier analysis of roughly 590 of the donors. Correlated functional status among segregating V segments might be attributable to linkage disequilibrium, but an unknown experimental factor could not be ruled out. In a later analysis, most CMV-associated TCR beta chains were found to appear HLA-restricted, with HLA associations seemingly driven largely by CMV exposure. The sequencing pipeline was judged likely to have produced a cluster of highly shared sequence variants as a technical artifact. Because counts were too low, under 20 rarely observed V segments, including chromosome 9 orphons, were left out of the earlier analysis of 587 of the donors. Most TCR sequences were seen in very few donors, while some public TCRs were found in many individuals. Several of the top co-occurrence clusters appeared to be linked to parvovirus B19, influenza, CMV and Epstein-Barr virus, according to a later analysis. In a later genetic analysis, fewer N-insertions in productive TCRs were reported among donors in an Asian-associated ancestry cluster than the roughly 640-donor mean. A further reported finding was that TCR beta sequences accurately predicted the HLA-A and HLA-B alleles for most subjects in the first cohort. The study listed 164 TCR beta chains as associated with cytomegalovirus. In this cohort, only TCR beta chains were sequenced, and detectable features were limited by the absence of alpha or paired-chain data. When HLA alleles, especially DR and DQ, strongly co-occurred, TCR associations were difficult to assign to individual alleles. The presence/absence analyses assumed that sequencing depth was roughly uniform across donors, and that assumption may not be true. According to the authors, the approach could potentially be generalized to other disease states and immunological phenotypes. In both the original and validation cohorts, the classifier was reported to diagnose cytomegalovirus status with high specificity and sensitivity. In a later analysis, TCR association rates were found to vary across HLA loci, with the most associated TCRs seen for DRB1 alleles and the fewest for HLA-C alleles. Compared with equally common non-associated chains, HLA-associated TCR beta chains in a later analysis were more clonally expanded and had lower generation probabilities. The only immune exposure information available for the cohort was CMV serostatus.

The TCR originated in a man aged 25-45 years in good health and CMV-seropositive. Sequencing input: PBMCs.

CDR3 loop: CASSLEGRGATDTQYF. The DNA sequence is as follows: TGCGCCAGCAGCTTGGAGGGGCGGGGTGCCACAGATACGCAGTATTTT. The chain is encoded by TRBV5-1 joined to TRBJ2-3; a tentative D call is TRBD2 (6 bases match). CDR3 length: 16 amino acids, cysteine to phenylalanine. The sequence is cut down to CDR3 DNA, 48 bases in frame from base 1. Trimming at the junction amounts to 0 bases on V and 2 bases on J, and the germline ends lie 13 bases apart. CDR1 and CDR2, looked up from the germline V gene, are SGHRS and YFSETQ.